Listed below are T cell receptor beta chains from one sample, sequenced in a study of cytomegalovirus exposure and HLA in healthy donors. Here immunoSEQ multiplex PCR was the method, and the copy in TCRdb shows in-frame clones only, minus some. The profile shows more than 110,000 clones, around 90% of them singletons. Sequencing was done on a sample of PBMCs. The receptors shown here come from a woman aged 18-30 years in good health and CMV-seropositive. Each CDR3 is given with its conserved first and last residue. A D gene is named only where the DNA matches it firmly. Clone sizes are given selectively: once, few, many, or a class where the clone is expanded.

TRBJ1-2 | TRBV7-8 | NA | NA | CASGTLTGRAGYTF | TGTGCCAGCGGCACCCTCACAGGGCGGGCTGGCTACACCTTC
TRBJ1-2 | TRBV9 | TRBD1 | NA | CASSLGGQGDRNYGYTF | TGTGCCAGCAGTTTAGGAGGACAGGGGGACCGAAACTATGGCTACACCTTC
TRBJ2-5 | TRBV7-9 | TRBD1 | NA | CASSSGQVGETQYF | TGTGCCAGCAGTTCCGGACAGGTGGGAGAGACCCAGTACTTC
TRBJ2-3 | TRBV7-2 | TRBD2 | many | CASSPSSGGGLRQYF | TGTGCCAGCAGCCCATCTAGCGGGGGTGGTCTTCGGCAGTATTTT
TRBJ1-5 | TRBV6-5 | NA | NA | CASSYSVSGNQPQHF | TGTGCCAGCAGTTACTCGGTGTCAGGCAATCAGCCCCAGCATTTT
TRBJ2-7 | TRBV5-4 | NA | few | CASSPGEGHEQYF | TGTGCCAGCAGCCCGGGAGAGGGGCACGAGCAGTACTTC
TRBJ1-1 | TRBV6-4 | TRBD1 | few | CASSGQGNTEAFF | TGTGCCAGCAGTGGACAGGGGAACACTGAAGCTTTCTTT
TRBJ2-7 | TRBV5-4 | TRBD1 | NA | CASSKTGTAFYEQYF | TGTGCCAGCAGCAAGACAGGGACCGCCTTTTACGAGCAGTACTTC
TRBJ1-2 | TRBV7-8 | NA | once | CASSLRVGGYTF | TGTGCCAGCAGCCTCAGGGTCGGTGGCTACACCTTC
TRBJ1-2 | TRBV28 | NA | NA | CASSLYMGRGNYGYTF | TGTGCCAGCAGTTTATATATGGGGCGGGGGAACTATGGCTACACCTTC
TRBJ2-3 | TRBV28 | TRBD2 | NA | CASSLTSGRAQDTQYF | TGTGCCAGCAGTCTCACTAGCGGGAGGGCCCAAGATACGCAGTATTTT
TRBJ1-2 | TRBV7-3 | NA | NA | CASGQVNYGYTF | TGTGCCAGCGGACAAGTAAACTATGGCTACACCTTC
TRBJ2-5 | TRBV12-5 | TRBD1 | NA | CASGQQGSTTQYF | TGTGCTAGTGGTCAACAGGGGAGCACAACCCAGTACTTC
TRBJ1-5 | TRBV19 | NA | NA | CASTSRGQPQHF | TGTGCCAGTACCTCCCGGGGGCAGCCCCAGCATTTT
TRBJ1-5 | TRBV7-9 | TRBD1 | NA | CASSPGQGGSNQPQHF | TGTGCCAGCAGCCCGGGACAGGGGGGGAGCAATCAGCCCCAGCATTTT
TRBJ1-5 | TRBV15 | NA | NA | CATSSRGGRNQPQHF | TGTGCCACCAGCAGTCGGGGGGGGCGCAATCAGCCCCAGCATTTT
TRBJ2-7 | TRBV11-2 | NA | few | CASCRGQRNYEQYF | TGTGCCTCCTGCCGAGGGCAGAGAAACTACGAGCAGTACTTC
TRBJ1-2 | TRBV28 | NA | few | CASSPRDYGYTF | TGTGCCAGCAGTCCCCGGGACTATGGCTACACCTTC
TRBJ1-6 | TRBV19 | NA | once | CASNPGGTGPQSPLHF | TGTGCCAGTAATCCCGGCGGGACGGGACCCCAATCACCCCTCCACTTT
TRBJ1-5 | TRBV9 | NA | NA | CASSEQGGNQPQHF | TGTGCCAGCAGCGAACAGGGCGGCAATCAGCCCCAGCATTTT
TRBJ2-5 | TRBV27 | TRBD2 | once | CASRARLAGGETQYF | TGTGCCAGCAGGGCTCGACTAGCGGGGGGGGAGACCCAGTACTTC
TRBJ1-2 | TRBV2 | NA | once | CASSFLAGDYGYTF | TGTGCCAGCAGTTTTCTGGCAGGGGACTATGGCTACACCTTC
TRBJ2-1 | TRBV7-8 | TRBD1 | NA | CASSSHRGEQFF | TGTGCCAGCAGCTCGCACAGGGGGGAACAGTTCTTC
TRBJ2-1 | TRBV28 | NA | once | CASSTKRDSLNEQFF | TGTGCCAGCAGTACCAAACGGGACTCCCTTAATGAGCAGTTCTTC
TRBJ2-1 | TRBV30 | TRBD2 | NA | CAWLRDYSQFF | TGTGCCTGGCTCCGGGACTACTCACAGTTCTTC
TRBJ2-1 | TRBV15 | TRBD2 | NA | CATSRVGGGSYNEQFF | TGTGCCACCAGCAGAGTTGGGGGGGGCTCCTACAATGAGCAGTTCTTC
TRBJ1-5 | TRBV6-5 | NA | NA | CASRTTVYSNQPQHF | TGTGCCAGCAGGACGACAGTCTATAGCAATCAGCCCCAGCATTTT
TRBJ1-2 | TRBV10-3 | NA | NA | CASGTDYGYTF | TGTGCCAGCGGGACGGACTATGGCTACACCTTC
TRBJ1-1 | TRBV28 | NA | NA | CASSLPGTEAFF | TGTGCCAGCAGTTTACCAGGGACTGAAGCTTTCTTT
TRBJ2-3 | TRBV9 | NA | NA | CASSVDLSTDTQYF | TGTGCCAGCAGCGTAGACTTGAGCACAGATACGCAGTATTTT
TRBJ1-1 | TRBV2 | NA | NA | CASRIGAAEAFF | TGTGCCAGCAGGATAGGGGCCGCTGAAGCTTTCTTT
TRBJ2-1 | TRBV5-4 | TRBD2 | once | CASRGLAGLSSYNEQFF | TGTGCCAGCAGGGGACTAGCGGGACTGAGCTCCTACAATGAGCAGTTCTTC
TRBJ1-5 | TRBV6-6 | NA | once | CASSYSGAVNQPQHF | TGTGCCAGCAGTTACTCAGGGGCGGTCAATCAGCCCCAGCATTTT
TRBJ2-3 | TRBV9 | NA | NA | CASSVKVGSATTDTQYF | TGTGCCAGCAGCGTAAAGGTCGGGTCTGCCACCACAGATACGCAGTATTTT
TRBJ1-5 | TRBV10-2 | NA | NA | CASAGAARNQPQHF | TGCGCCAGCGCAGGGGCCGCTCGGAATCAGCCCCAGCATTTT
TRBJ2-3 | TRBV5-1 | TRBD2 | NA | CASSLGTGLAGSRADTQYF | TGCGCCAGCAGCTTAGGAACCGGACTAGCGGGATCCCGGGCTGATACGCAGTATTTT
TRBJ1-5 | TRBV19 | TRBD1 | NA | CASKRDRASNQPQHF | TGTGCCAGCAAACGGGACAGGGCAAGCAATCAGCCCCAGCATTTT
TRBJ2-1 | TRBV6-8 | TRBD2 | NA | CASSYRTSGSFSYNEQFF | TGTGCCAGCAGTTACCGGACTAGCGGGAGTTTCTCCTACAATGAGCAGTTCTTC
TRBJ2-5 | TRBV25-1 | TRBD1 | NA | CASSRTGGMETQYF | TGTGCCAGCAGTCGGACAGGAGGAATGGAGACCCAGTACTTC